These 23 T cell receptor beta chains came from one sample sequenced in a study of T cells in Graves' hyperthyroidism and ophthalmopathy. Amplification yielded TCR beta CDR3 regions, with RNA transcripts as the source. HTBI primers were used for first-round RT-PCR of the TCR CDR3. One entry per CDR3 protein, called by TCRdb with MiXCR from the multiplex PCR reads. The sample records over 550,000 distinct CDR3 sequences, 16% being singletons. Material: blood. The receptors were gathered from a woman aged 18-29 years with Graves' hyperthyroidism.

This clonotype appeared a few times. With a much larger clone just one base away, this may be a read error. The CDR3 ends on some other residue instead of the conserved phenylalanine or tryptophan, so this is likely a read error. The V and J genes are TRBV12-3 or TRBV12-4 and TRBJ1-5; the match to TRBD1 covers 10 bases. The CDR3 runs 16 residues. J was trimmed by 2 bases and V by 3 bases; bases with no gene match: 4. The CDR3 region is CASSFVGTGGNQPQHL. CDR3 DNA sequence: TGTGCCAGCAGTTTCGTAGGGACAGGGGGCAATCAGCCCCAGCATCTT.

J is TRBJ1-5 and V is TRBV15; D remains unclear. The V gene's germline CDR1 is LNHNV and CDR2 YYDKDF (reference sequence). The CDR3 covers 12 residues. Trimming removed 0 bases from V and 7 bases from J, with 4 bases in between. CDR3 coding DNA: TGTGCCACCAGCAGAGATACCCAGCCCCAGCATTTT. Its protein product is CATSRDTQPQHF.

This chain links TRBV5-1 with TRBJ2-7, with TRBD1 as a possible D gene (6 bases). This CDR3 contains 16 residues. CDR1 and CDR2 (germline): SGHRS, YFSETQ. With 2 bases removed from V and 3 bases from J, the gap between germline ends came to 18 bases. The DNA of the CDR3 is TGCGCCAGCAGCTTCGGTGGGCAGGGGATCCTCTACGAGCAGTACTTC. Translation: CASSFGGQGILYEQYF.

This clonotype was observed at least ten times. This chain joins TRBV12-3 or TRBV12-4 and TRBJ2-3, with D unresolved. The CDR3 consists of 14 residues. The ends were cut back, 6 bases at V and 3 bases at J, with 13 bases in the middle. CDR3 residues: CASRPPLSTDTQYF. The CDR3 nucleotides are TGTGCCAGCAGACCCCCCCTGAGTACAGATACGCAGTATTTT.

This clonotype was counted many times. V gene TRBV7-8 combines with J gene TRBJ2-5; D gene unclear. Germline lookup yields CDR1 SGHVS and CDR2 FQNEAQ. Trimming removed 7 bases from V and 1 base from J, with 10 bases in between. The CDR3 runs 13 residues. The CDR3 DNA sequence: TGTGCCAGCATTAAGGCGGCCCAAGAGACCCAGTACTTC. Translation gives CASIKAAQETQYF.

This clonotype was counted ten times or more. This chain uses TRBV11-2 with TRBJ2-1, with D unclear. The V end lost 2 bases, the J end lost 9 bases, and 17 bases lay between the germline ends. Germline-derived CDR1 and CDR2 are SGHAT and FQNNGV. This CDR3 spans 15 amino acids. This chain's CDR3 is CASSLRSKYSGEQFF. CDR3 DNA sequence: TGTGCCAGCAGCTTACGGTCGAAATATTCCGGTGAGCAGTTCTTC.

This clonotype came up many times. The V gene is TRBV20-1, the J gene TRBJ1-4; the D gene is possibly TRBD1 (5 bases). The CDR3 is made up of 15 amino acids. CDR1 DFQATT and CDR2 SNEGSKA come from the germline V gene (reference sequence). Trimming removed 5 bases at V and 5 bases at J, with 18 bases between. The CDR3 sequence is CSAARTGTKNEKLFF. CDR3 coding DNA: TGCAGTGCTGCCCGGACCGGGACGAAGAATGAAAAACTGTTTTTT.

This clonotype has a count of ten or more. The rearrangement joins TRBV11-2 to TRBJ2-5; possible D gene TRBD1, 6 bases. Trimming shortened V by 0 bases and J by 2 bases, and 13 bases separated the two germline ends. The CDR3 has 16 amino acids. Germline assignment: CDR1 SGHAT and CDR2 FQNNGV. The CDR3 region is CASSLDSGTGQETQYF. The CDR3, as DNA: TGTGCCAGCAGCTTAGATTCAGGAACAGGGCAAGAGACCCAGTACTTC.

This clonotype was counted many times. V is TRBV20-1 and J is TRBJ2-7; possible D gene TRBD1, 6 bases. Germline V gene sequence: CDR1 DFQATT, CDR2 SNEGSKA (reference sequence). V was pared by 3 bases and J by 3 bases, with 12 bases between. The CDR3 runs to 13 residues. The CDR3 loop is CSARRTADYEQYF. In nucleotides, the CDR3 is TGCAGTGCTAGGCGGACAGCCGACTACGAGCAGTACTTC.

This clonotype was detected only a few times. This sequence joins TRBV2 and TRBJ1-2; D perhaps matches TRBD1 (6 bases). Trimming took 6 bases from V and 4 from J, leaving 21 bases between them. CDR1 and CDR2 (germline): SNHLY, FYNNEI. The CDR3 consists of 16 residues. CDR3 region: CASRFDRSFRVYGYTF. The CDR3 DNA reads TGTGCCAGCAGATTCGACAGGTCCTTCAGAGTCTATGGCTACACCTTC.

This clonotype was counted at least ten times. For the CDR3, the DNA is TGTGCCAGCAGTTTCCCCGCACAGGGTGACACTGAAGCTTTCTTT. Its protein product is CASSFPAQGDTEAFF. V usage is TRBV6-2 or TRBV6-3 and J usage is TRBJ1-1, with a weak D call TRBD1 (6 bases). Between the trimmed V and J ends, which lost 4 bases and 3 bases, there was a span of 15 bases. There are 15 residues in the CDR3. Germline V gene sequence: CDR1 MNHEY, CDR2 SVGEGT.

This clonotype was seen only a few times. The gene calls are TRBV6-1 and TRBJ1-2, with a possible D match to TRBD1 (5 bases). The CDR3 length is 12 residues. V was pared by 8 bases and J by 7 bases, with 14 bases between. Germline V gene sequence: CDR1 MNHNS, CDR2 SASEGT. CDR3 nucleotides: TGTGCCAGCCATAGGGGTGGGGGTGGCTACACCTTC. Amino acid sequence: CASHRGGGGYTF.

This clonotype has more than one count but fewer than ten. The chain joins TRBV20-1 to TRBJ1-6, with a tentative D call TRBD1 (5 bases). The germline CDR1 and CDR2 sequences are DFQATT and SNEGSKA (reference sequence). V was pared by 3 bases and J by 7 bases, with 16 bases between. There are 15 residues in the CDR3. In DNA, the CDR3 is TGCAGTGCTAGTGGACACCCCGTGTTAAATTCACCCCTCCACTTT. Translation: CSASGHPVLNSPLHF.

This clonotype has a handful of counts. The chain links TRBV7-9 to TRBJ1-2; 8 bases map to TRBD1. Trimming cost V 0 bases and J 0 bases; bases outside gene matches: 9. This CDR3 has 18 residues. Germline CDR1 and CDR2: SEHNR and FQNEAQ (reference sequence). The CDR3: CASSLAATGAQANYGYTF. The CDR3 DNA is TGTGCCAGCAGCTTAGCAGCGACAGGGGCCCAAGCTAACTATGGCTACACCTTC.

V and J are TRBV5-1 and TRBJ2-7; 12 positions agree with TRBD1. CDR1 and CDR2 from the germline V gene are SGHRS and YFSETQ. V lost 4 bases to trimming and J lost 0 bases; unmatched junction nucleotides: 5. The CDR3 totals 16 residues. CDR3 in amino acids: CASSRDRGPLSYEQYF. CDR3 sequence (DNA): TGCGCCAGCAGCCGGGACAGGGGGCCCCTCTCCTACGAGCAGTACTTC.

This clonotype was recorded a few times. The chain carries TRBV6-2 or TRBV6-3 and TRBJ2-1; no clear D. The CDR3 covers 15 residues. V dropped 5 bases and J dropped 4 bases, with 15 bases sitting between them. Per germline, CDR1 MNHEY and CDR2 SVGEGT. The CDR3 spells CASSASLPSYNEQFF. The CDR3 nucleotides read TGTGCCAGCAGTGCGTCGCTACCATCTTACAATGAGCAGTTCTTC.

The chain carries TRBV7-2 and TRBJ1-2; the D gene is possibly TRBD1 (5 bases). The V gene's germline CDR1 is SGHTA and CDR2 FQGNSA. The CDR3 loop spans 14 amino acids. Trimming left V 5 bases short and J 4 bases short, with 14 bases between. The CDR3 region is CASSPRRVGYGYTF. CDR3 nucleotide sequence: TGTGCCAGCAGCCCCCGCAGGGTCGGCTATGGCTACACCTTC.

This chain connects TRBV12-3 or TRBV12-4 to TRBJ2-7, with a possible D match to TRBD1 (6 bases). The CDR3 extends over 13 amino acids. The V end was cut by 6 bases, the J end by 3 bases, with 12 bases between. The DNA of the CDR3 is TGTGCCAGCAGCTCAGGACAGTACTACGAGCAGTACTTC. It specifies CASSSGQYYEQYF.

V usage is TRBV12-3 or TRBV12-4 and J usage is TRBJ2-7, with a weak D call TRBD2 (7 bases). Trimming removed 6 bases at V and 8 bases at J, with 20 bases between. The CDR3 spans 14 residues. The CDR3 protein is CASRGGAIIGKQYF. CDR3 DNA sequence: TGTGCCAGCAGGGGGGGGGCGATAATAGGGAAGCAGTACTTC.

The chain has TRBV6-2 or TRBV6-3 and TRBJ2-7; D remains ambiguous. Per germline, CDR1 MNHEY and CDR2 SVGEGT. The CDR3 has 13 amino acids. Trimming pared 5 bases from V and 3 bases from J, leaving 11 bases between. This CDR3 is CASSGGPGYEQYF. The CDR3 nucleotides read TGTGCCAGCAGTGGCGGCCCCGGCTACGAGCAGTACTTC.

This clonotype was found many times. J is TRBJ2-3 and V is TRBV7-9; TRBD1 agrees at 8 bases. J was trimmed by 1 base and V by 5 bases; bases with no gene match: 11. Looked up from germline, CDR1 is SEHNR and CDR2 is FQNEAQ (reference sequence). The CDR3 has 17 amino acids. The CDR3 bases are TGTGCCAGCAGCCCATCCCCTGGACAGGGAGGCACAGATACGCAGTATTTT. Translating gives CASSPSPGQGGTDTQYF.

The rearrangement links TRBV10-1 to TRBJ2-3; TRBD2 matches at 8 bases. The CDR3 contains 16 residues. In germline, CDR1 is WNHNN, CDR2 SYGVQD (reference sequence). V lost 1 base, J lost 2 bases, and 5 bases stayed unmatched. The CDR3 nucleotides read TGCGCCAGCAGTGAGTTAAGCGGGGGCGCCACAGATACGCAGTATTTT. Translating it yields CASSELSGGATDTQYF.

This clonotype turned up a few times. The V gene is TRBV20-1, the J gene TRBJ2-5; 10 nucleotides line up with TRBD2. Germline V gene sequence: CDR1 DFQATT, CDR2 SNEGSKA (reference sequence). The CDR3 spans 15 residues. The CDR3 spells CSASGLKRGGETQYF. CDR3 DNA: TGCAGCGCCTCGGGACTGAAGCGGGGGGGAGAGACCCAGTACTTC.